Sequencing of this T cell receptor (beta chain) was carried out in a study of T cells in Graves' hyperthyroidism and ophthalmopathy. Findings and limits, study-wide: The model identified upcoming ophthalmopathy a median approximately 6.5 months ahead of onset.

The ends lost 5 bases at V and 3 bases at J; junction bases unmatched: 16. Per the germline V gene, CDR1 is MDHEN and CDR2 is SYDVKM. This CDR3 has 18 residues. RNA transcripts yielded amplified TCR beta CDR3 regions. HTBI primers were employed in a first-round RT-PCR of the TCR CDR3. TCRdb passed the multiplex PCR reads through MiXCR, listing each CDR3 protein once. The sample has a few hundred thousand distinct CDR3 sequences; 15% to 19% are singletons. As to this clonotype: The target antigen is unknown.

Among the patients, aged 18 to 65, hyperthyroidism was newly diagnosed and had lasted under 2 months. This receptor was identified in a woman aged 25 to 39 with Graves' hyperthyroidism. Sequenced input: blood. The rearrangement links TRBV28 to TRBJ1-1; 9 bases agree with TRBD1. The CDR3 protein is CASSQPFTGGASYTEAFF. The CDR3 bases are TGTGCCAGCAGTCAACCATTTACAGGGGGCGCCTCCTACACTGAAGCTTTCTTT.